What follows describes a single T cell receptor (beta chain). These data belong to a study of control samples from healthy donors and cancer patients. Using immunoSEQ multiplex PCR, the repertoire was profiled, and TCRdb retains in-frame clones only, with some absent. This sample carries about 150,000 clones, 90% to 95% of them seen once, and the ten largest clones take 5.5% to 6%. CDR1 and CDR2 (germline): MNHEY, SMNVEV (reference sequence). V was cut by 1 base and J by 2 bases, with 8 bases left in between. The CDR3 has 14 residues. This receptor was obtained from a man aged 35-49 years in good health. The chain carries TRBV27 and TRBJ1-2; D is undetermined. The sample taken for sequencing was blood. The DNA for the CDR3 is TGTGCCAGCAGTTTATTCGGACCGAACTATGGCTACACCTTC. Its translation is CASSLFGPNYGYTF.